What follows are 31 T cell receptor beta chains derived from one specimen sequenced in a study of T cells in Graves' hyperthyroidism and ophthalmopathy. What was amplified from RNA transcripts were TCR beta CDR3 regions. A first-round RT-PCR of the TCR CDR3 used the HTBI primer set. TCRdb itself ran the multiplex PCR reads through MiXCR, one entry per CDR3 protein. Of 550,000 to 600,000 distinct CDR3 sequences in the sample, approximately 15% were seen once. What was sequenced was blood. These receptors all come from a woman younger than 35 with Graves' hyperthyroidism.

This chain connects TRBV28 to TRBJ2-1; 10 bases fit TRBD2. The CDR3 consists of 15 residues. Germline V gene lookup returns CDR1 MDHEN and CDR2 SYDVKM. Losses at the gene ends were 3 bases for V and 7 bases for J; bases not matched to a gene: 6. The chain's CDR3 is CASSFPSGRGNEQFF. CDR3 DNA sequence: TGTGCCAGCAGTTTCCCTAGCGGGAGAGGGAATGAGCAGTTCTTC.

This clonotype has a handful of counts. The gene calls are TRBV6-2 or TRBV6-3 and TRBJ2-1; a weak D match, TRBD2 (5 bases). Per the germline V gene, CDR1 is MNHEY and CDR2 is SVGEGT. Between the trimmed V and J ends, which lost 2 bases and 8 bases, there was a span of 13 bases. CDR3 size: 14 residues. In DNA, the CDR3 is TGTGCCAGCAGTTACCCCGGGGAGTTAGATGAGCAGTTCTTC. Residues: CASSYPGELDEQFF.

This clonotype occurred a few times. The rearrangement joins TRBV6-2 or TRBV6-3 to TRBJ1-5, with D perhaps matching TRBD1 (5 bases). The CDR3 loop spans 16 amino acids. CDR1 MNHEY and CDR2 SVGEGT come from the germline V gene. The V end was cut by 2 bases, the J end by 1 base, with 12 bases between. CDR3 loop: CASSYPSKGSNQPQHF. In nucleotides, the CDR3 is TGTGCCAGCAGTTACCCCAGTAAGGGGAGCAATCAGCCCCAGCATTTT.

In its sample, this clonotype was seen a few times. The chain employs TRBV14 and TRBJ2-7, with no clear D. Germline-derived CDR1 and CDR2 are SGHDN and FVKESK. The CDR3 length is 15 residues. V lost 0 bases, J lost 0 bases, and 9 bases lay in between. The CDR3 sequence: CASSQEWKTSYEQYF. CDR3 bases: TGTGCCAGCAGCCAAGAGTGGAAAACCTCCTACGAGCAGTACTTC. Combining the CDR3 with reference TRBV14 and TRBJ2-7 gives the whole variable domain EAGVTQFPSHSVIEKGQTVTLRCDPISGHDNLYWYRRVMGKEIKFLLHFVKESKQDESGMPNNRFLAERTGGTYSTLKVQPAELEDSGVYFCASSQEWKTSYEQYFGPGTRLTVT.

The chain links TRBV7-9 to TRBJ2-3; D remains unclear. The CDR3 consists of 17 residues. Between the trimmed V and J ends, which lost 5 bases and 4 bases, there was a span of 22 bases. Germline V gene data show CDR1 as SEHNR and CDR2 as FQNEAQ (reference sequence). The CDR3 loop reads CASSNIGQTPAADTQYF. The CDR3 bases are TGTGCCAGCAGCAATATCGGGCAGACGCCTGCTGCAGATACGCAGTATTTT.

The J gene is TRBJ1-6, the V gene TRBV10-1; D remains ambiguous. Germline V lookup: CDR1 WNHNN, CDR2 SYGVQD (reference sequence). Trimming removed 2 bases from V and 7 bases from J, with 12 bases in between. The CDR3 extends over 15 amino acids. The chain's CDR3 is CASSEGRGENSPLHF. CDR3 bases: TGCGCCAGCAGTGAGGGCCGAGGAGAGAATTCACCCCTCCACTTT.

A few counts support this clonotype. This chain connects TRBV5-6 to TRBJ1-1; maybe TRBD1 (5 bases). Deletions cut 1 base from V and 1 base from J, with 11 bases between. This CDR3 spans 15 amino acids. The germline V gene has CDR1 SGHDT and CDR2 YYEEEE. This CDR3 reads CASSLLGGENTEAFF. For the CDR3, the DNA is TGTGCCAGCAGCTTGTTGGGGGGAGAGAACACTGAAGCTTTCTTT.

At least ten counts were recorded for this clonotype. The V gene is TRBV28, the J gene TRBJ2-3; perhaps TRBD2 as D (7 bases). CDR1 and CDR2 (germline): MDHEN, SYDVKM. This CDR3 region has 17 residues. V was clipped by 2 bases and J by 3 bases, with 18 bases between them. The CDR3 nucleotides read TGTGCCAGCAGTTTAGTAGGTGGCGGGGGCTGGACAGATACGCAGTATTTT. It codes for CASSLVGGGGWTDTQYF.

V and J are TRBV5-5 and TRBJ2-5, with D possibly matching TRBD2 (6 bases). The CDR3 totals 14 residues. Between the trimmed V and J ends, which lost 7 bases and 1 base, there was a span of 14 bases. Germline lookup yields CDR1 SGHKS and CDR2 YYEKEE (reference sequence). The CDR3 DNA sequence: TGTGCCAGCTCATATCTGACTAGCCAAGAGACCCAGTACTTC. It codes for CASSYLTSQETQYF.

This clonotype was picked up many times. The chain recombines TRBV6-2 or TRBV6-3 with TRBJ2-3; D is ambiguous. Germline lookup yields CDR1 MNHEY and CDR2 SVGEGT. The CDR3 is made up of 14 amino acids. V was cut by 0 bases and J by 0 bases, with 4 bases left in between. The CDR3 here is CASSYSTSTDTQYF. In DNA form, the CDR3 reads TGTGCCAGCAGTTACTCGACTAGCACAGATACGCAGTATTTT.

This clonotype was detected a few times. The CDR3, as DNA: TGTGCCACCAAAGACAGAGGACACACCGGGGAGCTGTTTTTT. Protein: CATKDRGHTGELFF. This chain joins TRBV15 and TRBJ2-2, with D perhaps TRBD1 (5 bases). This CDR3 has 14 residues. Germline lookup yields CDR1 LNHNV and CDR2 YYDKDF (reference sequence). The V end lost 7 bases, the J end lost 3 bases, and 12 bases lay between the germline ends.

The V gene is TRBV19, the J gene TRBJ1-6, with D possibly being TRBD1 (6 bases). The CDR3 runs 15 residues. Looked up from germline, CDR1 is LNHDA and CDR2 is SQIVND (reference sequence). The V and J ends lost 6 bases and 7 bases respectively, with 16 bases between them. The DNA of the CDR3 is TGTGCCAGTAGATGGGCCTCGGACAGAAATTCACCCCTCCACTTT. It yields the protein CASRWASDRNSPLHF. Complete variable domain (other parts from reference TRBV19 and TRBJ1-6): DGGITQSPKYLFRKEGQNVTLSCEQNLNHDAMYWYRQDPGQGLRLIYYSQIVNDFQKGDIAEGYSVSREKKESFPLTVTSAQKNPTAFYLCASRWASDRNSPLHFGNGTRLTVT.

A word on this clonotype: A single base separates this from a much larger clone, so it may be a read error. The chain uses TRBV2 and TRBJ2-7; 8 nucleotides line up with TRBD2. Germline V CDR1 and CDR2: SNHLY, FYNNEI. The CDR3 has 14 residues. CDR3 DNA: TGTACCAGCAGTCCGCTCCGGGAGGGCTACGAGCAGTACTTC. Encoded protein: CTSSPLREGYEQYF.

The genes are TRBV5-8 and TRBJ1-4; a weak D match, TRBD1 (6 bases). The CDR3 is made up of 15 amino acids. Germline V gene data show CDR1 as SGHTS and CDR2 as YDEGEE. V was pared by 4 bases and J by 5 bases, with 15 bases between. CDR3 residues: CASSQGRVTNEKLFF. Written as DNA, the CDR3 is TGTGCCAGCAGCCAGGGGCGGGTTACCAATGAAAAACTGTTTTTT.

This clonotype occurred many times. This CDR3 reads CASSLDRWDSPMNTEAFF. The CDR3 region has the DNA TGCGCCAGCAGCTTGGATCGCTGGGACAGCCCTATGAACACTGAAGCTTTCTTT. J is TRBJ1-1 and V is TRBV5-1, with 7 bases lining up with TRBD1. V shed 0 bases and J 0 bases; nucleotides not matched to a gene: 11. Germline V gene lookup returns CDR1 SGHRS and CDR2 YFSETQ. The CDR3 consists of 18 residues.

The rearrangement uses TRBV20-1 and TRBJ1-4; 9 bases agree with TRBD1. The V segment lost 4 bases and the J segment 6 bases; nucleotides outside the gene matches: 12. The CDR3 spans 16 residues. Germline CDR1 and CDR2: DFQATT and SNEGSKA (reference sequence). The CDR3 bases are TGCAGTGCTACGGGACAGGGAATGGGAGCTGATGAAAAACTGTTTTTT. Translating gives CSATGQGMGADEKLFF.

This clonotype was recorded at least ten times. The gene calls are TRBV18 and TRBJ1-2, with D unresolved. The CDR3 extends over 15 amino acids. Trimming removed 3 bases from V and 7 bases from J, with 18 bases in between. CDR1 is KGHSH and CDR2 is LQKENI in the germline V gene. The CDR3 sequence is CASSPRQDTPLGYTF. As DNA, the CDR3 is TGTGCCAGCTCACCTCGGCAAGATACACCCCTTGGCTACACCTTC.

The CDR3 here is CASSERLAQDEQFF. Here the CDR3 DNA reads TGTGCCAGCAGCGAGAGACTAGCGCAAGATGAGCAGTTCTTC. The chain recombines TRBV9 with TRBJ2-1, with 8 positions matching TRBD2. V lost 3 bases to trimming and J lost 8 bases; unmatched junction nucleotides: 7. The CDR3 sequence is 14 residues long. CDR1 is SGDLS and CDR2 is YYNGEE in the germline V gene.

This clonotype has a count of ten or more. The genes are TRBV2 and TRBJ2-5; D perhaps matches TRBD2 (6 bases). CDR1 is SNHLY, CDR2 FYNNEI, per germline. Trimming took 6 bases from V and 1 from J, leaving 12 bases between them. The CDR3 runs to 14 residues. The DNA of the CDR3 is TGTGCCAGCAGATGGCCTAGCGCCCAAGAGACCCAGTACTTC. Translation: CASRWPSAQETQYF.

This clonotype has just a few counts. The V and J genes are TRBV7-2 and TRBJ1-3; 8 bases agree with TRBD1. This CDR3 has 13 residues. Germline CDR1 is SGHTA and CDR2 is FQGNSA. V lost 5 bases and J lost 8; bases outside the gene matches: 5. The CDR3 protein is CASSEQGGDTIYF. In DNA form, the CDR3 reads TGTGCCAGCAGCGAACAGGGGGGGGACACCATATATTTT.

This clonotype was counted many times. This chain links TRBV12-3 or TRBV12-4 with TRBJ2-3; 9 bases match TRBD1. V dropped 6 bases and J dropped 5; count of bases not matched to a gene: 6. The CDR3 runs 14 residues. In nucleotides, the CDR3 is TGTGCCAGCAGCAGGGACAGGGCGGGAGATACGCAGTATTTT. It specifies CASSRDRAGDTQYF.

This rearrangement joins TRBV7-2 to TRBJ1-2; D gene unclear. Trimming pared 0 bases from V and 8 bases from J, leaving 7 bases between. The CDR3 is made up of 12 amino acids. Germline V gives CDR1 SGHTA, CDR2 FQGNSA. Here the CDR3 reads CASSLARVGYTF. The CDR3 DNA reads as TGTGCCAGCAGCTTAGCGAGGGTGGGCTACACCTTC.

This chain uses TRBV6-2 or TRBV6-3 with TRBJ1-3; possibly TRBD1 for D (6 bases). The ends were cut back, 8 bases at V and 0 bases at J, with 14 bases in the middle. In germline, CDR1 is MNHEY, CDR2 SVGEGT. The CDR3 sequence is 15 residues long. CDR3 coding DNA: TGTGCCAGCGGGACACAGGGAGGCTCTGGAAACACCATATATTTT. This translates into CASGTQGGSGNTIYF.

The chain carries TRBV19 and TRBJ1-5, with D perhaps matching TRBD1 (6 bases). V gave up 0 bases and J gave up 4 bases, with 13 bases separating them. This CDR3 has 16 residues. Germline-derived CDR1 and CDR2 are LNHDA and SQIVND (reference sequence). DNA for the CDR3: TGTGCCAGTAGTATAGATCCAGGGGCTGAAAATCAGCCCCAGCATTTT. Translating it yields CASSIDPGAENQPQHF.

V usage is TRBV6-1 and J usage is TRBJ1-4; tentative D call: TRBD1 (5 bases). Trimming pared 5 bases from V and 7 bases from J, leaving 14 bases between. Per germline, CDR1 MNHNS and CDR2 SASEGT. The CDR3 runs 14 residues. The CDR3 spells CASSYDRGGEKLFF. CDR3 sequence (DNA): TGTGCCAGCAGTTACGATCGGGGGGGTGAAAAACTGTTTTTT.

Many counts were recorded for this clonotype. The CDR3 sequence is CASSPEGQGTPWDTEAFF. DNA for the CDR3: TGTGCCAGTAGTCCGGAAGGACAGGGGACACCTTGGGACACTGAAGCTTTCTTT. The chain recombines TRBV19 with TRBJ1-1; 9 bases fit TRBD1. Germline V gives CDR1 LNHDA, CDR2 SQIVND (reference sequence). V gave up 5 bases and J gave up 3 bases; unmatched junction bases: 16. This CDR3 comprises 18 residues.

This clonotype came up many times. The V call is TRBV12-3 or TRBV12-4, the J call TRBJ2-7; weak D call: TRBD1 (7 bases). This CDR3 region has 14 residues. Trimming left V 5 bases short and J 5 bases short, with 16 bases between. The CDR3 region is CASSPQGGADEQYF. In DNA, the CDR3 is TGTGCCAGCAGTCCCCAGGGGGGTGCTGACGAGCAGTACTTC.

The table lists this clonotype with many counts. The gene calls are TRBV13 and TRBJ1-1; D ambiguous. Looked up from germline, CDR1 is PRHDT and CDR2 is FYEKMQ (reference sequence). The CDR3 is 14 residues long. Between the trimmed V and J ends, which lost 5 bases and 2 bases, there was a span of 12 bases. CDR3 in amino acids: CASSPPPRNTEAFF. CDR3 sequence (DNA): TGTGCCAGCAGCCCCCCCCCCCGCAACACTGAAGCTTTCTTT.

The chain recombines TRBV7-2 with TRBJ1-4, with 10 bases identical to TRBD1. With 6 bases clipped from V and 6 bases from J, the junction kept 7 bases outside the gene matches. Germline V gene data show CDR1 as SGHTA and CDR2 as FQGNSA. CDR3 size: 15 residues. CDR3 nucleotide sequence: TGTGCCAGCAGGAATACCGGGACAGGGGATGAAAAACTGTTTTTT. This translates into CASRNTGTGDEKLFF.

The DNA of the CDR3 is TGTGCCAGTAGTACAACTAGCGTCTATTCTCTCCAGTACTTC. This encodes CASSTTSVYSLQYF. This chain uses TRBV19 with TRBJ2-5; 7 positions match TRBD2. V dropped 4 bases and J dropped 10; count of bases not matched to a gene: 12. Germline-derived CDR1 and CDR2 are LNHDA and SQIVND (reference sequence). The CDR3 sequence is 14 residues long. Complete variable domain (other parts from reference TRBV19 and TRBJ2-5): DGGITQSPKYLFRKEGQNVTLSCEQNLNHDAMYWYRQDPGQGLRLIYYSQIVNDFQKGDIAEGYSVSREKKESFPLTVTSAQKNPTAFYLCASSTTSVYSLQYFGPGTRLLVL.

This clonotype was observed a few times. The chain carries TRBV20-1 and TRBJ2-3, with TRBD2 matching 10 bases. V lost 8 bases and J lost 5; bases outside the gene matches: 13. The CDR3 is made up of 15 amino acids. Looked up from germline, CDR1 is DFQATT and CDR2 is SNEGSKA (reference sequence). Here the CDR3 reads CSPKNSGRPGDTQYF. The CDR3, as DNA: TGCAGTCCTAAGAATAGCGGGAGGCCCGGAGATACGCAGTATTTT.